These 23 T cell receptor beta chains came from one sample sequenced in a study of cytomegalovirus exposure and HLA in healthy donors. The PCR was carried out with 60 Vbeta primers and 13 Jbeta primers. The data were produced by immunoSEQ multiplex PCR, yet TCRdb's version contains in-frame clones alone and is incomplete. The table lists around 130,000 clones. Sequencing used PBMCs. The receptors stem from a woman between 55 and 75 years old in good health and CMV-seronegative.

The genes are TRBV6-6 and TRBJ1-4, with 11 bases aligning to TRBD1. Germline V gene data show CDR1 as MNHNY and CDR2 as SVGAGI (reference sequence). The junction had 5 bases not matched to a gene; V was cut back by 6 bases and J by 2 bases. This CDR3 contains 16 residues. CDR3 bases: TGTGCCAGCAGCCGTGGACAGGGGGCCACTAATGAAAAACTGTTTTTT. It specifies CASSRGQGATNEKLFF.

The CDR3 reads CASSLDREVNEQFF. CDR3 DNA sequence: TGTGCCAGCTCACTGGACAGGGAAGTCAATGAGCAGTTCTTC. The rearrangement uses TRBV18 and TRBJ2-1; 8 nucleotides agree with TRBD1. CDR1 is KGHSH and CDR2 is LQKENI in the germline V gene. Germline trimming cut 4 bases from V and 6 bases from J; bases unmatched to any gene: 5. The CDR3 totals 14 residues.

The chain combines TRBV30 with TRBJ1-1, with D possibly TRBD1 on 5 matching bases. Germline CDR1 and CDR2: GTSNPN and SVGIG (reference sequence). This CDR3 has 13 amino acids. Deletions cut 0 bases from V and 1 base from J, with 6 bases between. CDR3 coding DNA: TGTGCCTGGAGTGTAGGGGCGAACACTGAAGCTTTCTTT. Protein: CAWSVGANTEAFF.

The rearrangement links TRBV11-3 to TRBJ2-1; the D is unclear. The CDR3 length is 13 residues. V lost 5 bases to trimming and J lost 2 bases, with 7 bases between them. Germline CDR1 is SGHNT and CDR2 is YENEEA. CDR3 DNA: TGTGCCAGCAGCCAAAGCCCCTACAATGAGCAGTTCTTC. It specifies CASSQSPYNEQFF.

The rearrangement joins TRBV29-1 to TRBJ2-1; weak D call: TRBD1 (6 bases). CDR1 is SQVTM, CDR2 ANQGSEA, per germline. CDR3 size: 16 residues. Trimming removed 7 bases from V and 5 bases from J, with 24 bases in between. The CDR3 DNA follows: TGCAGCGCTGTGTATGTCGGCAGGGGAACCCACAATGAGCAGTTCTTC. This encodes CSAVYVGRGTHNEQFF.

The chain has TRBV7-9 and TRBJ1-1, with D perhaps TRBD1 (6 bases). The CDR3 has 14 amino acids. CDR1 and CDR2 from the germline V gene are SEHNR and FQNEAQ (reference sequence). V shed 6 bases and J shed 1 base, with 12 bases lying between them. The CDR3 DNA reads as TGTGCCAGCAGAACCGACAGGCGGAACACTGAAGCTTTCTTT. This codes for CASRTDRRNTEAFF.

The chain links TRBV5-1 to TRBJ2-7; no reliable D call. This CDR3 spans 13 amino acids. CDR1 is SGHRS and CDR2 is YFSETQ in the germline V gene. The ends were cut back, 4 bases at V and 0 bases at J, with 8 bases in the middle. The DNA for the CDR3 is TGCGCCAGCAGCCCGCGAAGCTCCTACGAGCAGTACTTC. Its translation is CASSPRSSYEQYF.

The rearrangement links TRBV6-1 to TRBJ1-4, with a weak D call TRBD1 (6 bases). V lost 6 bases and J 4 bases, leaving 12 bases between the germline ends. From germline, CDR1 is MNHNS and CDR2 SASEGT. The CDR3 length is 14 residues. The chain's CDR3 is CASRWGGNNEKLFF. DNA of the CDR3: TGTGCCAGCAGGTGGGGGGGCAATAATGAAAAACTGTTTTTT.

V usage is TRBV5-1 and J usage is TRBJ1-4; D not resolved. This CDR3 has 13 residues. The germline V gene has CDR1 SGHRS and CDR2 YFSETQ. V lost 4 bases and J 2 bases, leaving 6 bases between the germline ends. The CDR3 region is CASSLQTNEKLFF. The CDR3 coding sequence is TGCGCCAGCAGCCTACAGACTAATGAAAAACTGTTTTTT. Supplemented by reference TRBV5-1 and TRBJ1-4, the full variable domain reads KAGVTQTPRYLIKTRGQQVTLSCSPISGHRSVSWYQQTPGQGLQFLFEYFSETQRNKGNFPGRFSGRQFSNSRSEMNVSTLELGDSALYLCASSLQTNEKLFFGSGTQLSVL.

The rearrangement uses TRBV28 and TRBJ2-7; 8 nucleotides line up with TRBD1. The CDR3 runs to 14 residues. Germline V gene sequence: CDR1 MDHEN, CDR2 SYDVKM. Trimming cost V 11 bases and J 7 bases; bases outside gene matches: 16. As DNA, the CDR3 is TGTGCCGTCCTAGGGACAGGATGGGGCGGGGAGCAGTACTTC. Protein: CAVLGTGWGGEQYF.

This sequence joins TRBV15 and TRBJ2-6; 7 nucleotides match TRBD2. CDR1 LNHNV and CDR2 YYDKDF come from the germline V gene (reference sequence). V dropped 8 bases and J dropped 4; count of bases not matched to a gene: 14. This CDR3 is built from 17 residues. The CDR3 DNA is TGTGCCACCTCCGTCGGCGGGGGATTTACCGGGGCCAACGTCCTGACTTTC. Protein sequence: CATSVGGGFTGANVLTF. Supplemented by reference TRBV15 and TRBJ2-6, the full variable domain reads DAMVIQNPRYQVTQFGKPVTLSCSQTLNHNVMYWYQQKSSQAPKLLFHYYDKDFNNEADTPDNFQSRRPNTSFCFLDIRSPGLGDTAMYLCATSVGGGFTGANVLTFGAGSRLTVL.

This sequence joins TRBV6-5 and TRBJ2-3, with D perhaps TRBD1 (9 bases). V dropped 11 bases and J dropped 4 bases, with 22 bases sitting between them. Germline V gives CDR1 MNHEY, CDR2 SVGAGI. This CDR3 comprises 15 residues. The CDR3 sequence: CASGRGDRVSDTQYF. For the CDR3, the DNA is TGTGCCTCCGGGCGGGGGGACAGGGTGTCAGATACGCAGTATTTT.

J is TRBJ2-2 and V is TRBV9; TRBD2 matches 12 bases. The V gene's germline CDR1 is SGDLS and CDR2 YYNGEE. This CDR3 has 19 residues. V shed 4 bases, J shed 5 bases, and the junction held 15 bases outside the gene matches. The CDR3 DNA reads TGTGCCAGCAGCCCCCGGACAACTTCTAGCGGGAGGGTGACCGGGGAGCTGTTTTTT. Its protein is CASSPRTTSSGRVTGELFF.

On this clone itself: Other DNA sequences in this specimen translate into the identical CDR3. The chain carries TRBV7-9 and TRBJ2-1; D is unclear. The V and J ends lost 4 bases and 7 bases respectively, with 2 bases between them. This CDR3 region has 10 residues. The germline CDR1 and CDR2 sequences are SEHNR and FQNEAQ (reference sequence). CDR3 nucleotide sequence: TGTGCCAGCAGCTCTAATGAGCAGTTCTTC. Protein sequence: CASSSNEQFF.

The V and J genes are TRBV21-1 and TRBJ2-1; the table's D call, TRBD2, was not checked against the DNA. TRBV21-1 is reported as a pseudogene. The CDR3 consists of 12 residues. CDR3 in amino acids: CASSKVGNEQFF. The CDR3 nucleotides are TGTGCCAGCAGCAAAGTCGGGAATGAGCAGTTCTTC.

The rearrangement uses TRBV28 and TRBJ2-5; 9 nucleotides match TRBD1. This CDR3 has 14 amino acids. CDR1 and CDR2 from the germline V gene are MDHEN and SYDVKM. Trimming at V came to 6 bases and at J to 5 bases, leaving 7 bases not matched to a gene. The CDR3: CASSPGQGWETQYF. The CDR3 DNA is TGTGCCAGCAGCCCGGGACAGGGATGGGAGACCCAGTACTTC.

This chain's CDR3 is CASSLVAGGSYNEQFF. CDR3 sequence (DNA): TGCGCCAGCAGCTTGGTAGCGGGGGGCTCCTACAATGAGCAGTTCTTC. The chain uses TRBV5-1 and TRBJ2-1, with 10 bases identical to TRBD2. This CDR3 has 16 residues. Per the germline V gene, CDR1 is SGHRS and CDR2 is YFSETQ. V was clipped by 0 bases and J by 0 bases; unmatched bases: 0.

The chain joins TRBV6-1 to TRBJ2-5, with a tentative D call TRBD1 (5 bases). Germline values: CDR1 MNHNS, CDR2 SASEGT. This CDR3 is built from 14 residues. V gave up 5 bases and J gave up 2 bases, with 12 bases separating them. The CDR3, as DNA: TGTGCCAGCAGTATCCAGGGATATCAAGAGACCCAGTACTTC. The encoded protein is CASSIQGYQETQYF.

The gene calls are TRBV6-6 and TRBJ1-1, with D tentatively TRBD1 (5 bases). CDR3 size: 14 residues. Per the germline V gene, CDR1 is MNHNY and CDR2 is SVGAGI (reference sequence). V lost 7 bases and J 1 base, leaving 13 bases between the germline ends. CDR3 coding DNA: TGTGCCAGCAACCACGGGACTGGGAACACTGAAGCTTTCTTT. This gives the protein CASNHGTGNTEAFF.

The chain combines TRBV10-3 with TRBJ2-5; 9 bases align to TRBD1. The CDR3 consists of 15 residues. V was pared by 5 bases and J by 10 bases, with 14 bases of the junction left unmatched. Looked up from germline, CDR1 is ENHRY and CDR2 is SYGVKD. The CDR3 sequence: CAISTLQGAQEVQYF. The CDR3 bases are TGTGCCATCAGTACCTTACAGGGGGCCCAAGAGGTCCAGTACTTC.

The rearrangement uses TRBV28 and TRBJ1-1; a weak D match, TRBD1 (5 bases). The CDR3 totals 14 residues. Trimming removed 7 bases at V and 4 bases at J, with 16 bases between. In germline, CDR1 is MDHEN, CDR2 SYDVKM. As DNA, the CDR3 is TGTGCCAGCATTGGTTCTGCGGGGGGCACTGAAGCTTTCTTT. Protein product: CASIGSAGGTEAFF.

The J gene is TRBJ1-3, the V gene TRBV28; TRBD1 is a possible D gene (5 bases). Germline V CDR1 and CDR2: MDHEN, SYDVKM. Trimming removed 6 bases at V and 3 bases at J, with 15 bases between. The CDR3 is 15 amino acids. Here the CDR3 reads CASRPPGSGGNTIYF. The CDR3 bases are TGTGCCAGCAGACCTCCAGGGTCCGGTGGAAACACCATATATTTT.

The CDR3 sequence is CASSDGRLAGDTQYF. The CDR3 DNA is TGCGCCAGCAGTGACGGTAGACTAGCGGGGGATACGCAGTATTTT. The chain carries TRBV10-1 and TRBJ2-3; 11 bases match TRBD2. The V segment lost 3 bases and the J segment 6 bases; nucleotides outside the gene matches: 5. This CDR3 has 15 residues. Germline-derived CDR1 and CDR2 are WNHNN and SYGVQD (reference sequence).